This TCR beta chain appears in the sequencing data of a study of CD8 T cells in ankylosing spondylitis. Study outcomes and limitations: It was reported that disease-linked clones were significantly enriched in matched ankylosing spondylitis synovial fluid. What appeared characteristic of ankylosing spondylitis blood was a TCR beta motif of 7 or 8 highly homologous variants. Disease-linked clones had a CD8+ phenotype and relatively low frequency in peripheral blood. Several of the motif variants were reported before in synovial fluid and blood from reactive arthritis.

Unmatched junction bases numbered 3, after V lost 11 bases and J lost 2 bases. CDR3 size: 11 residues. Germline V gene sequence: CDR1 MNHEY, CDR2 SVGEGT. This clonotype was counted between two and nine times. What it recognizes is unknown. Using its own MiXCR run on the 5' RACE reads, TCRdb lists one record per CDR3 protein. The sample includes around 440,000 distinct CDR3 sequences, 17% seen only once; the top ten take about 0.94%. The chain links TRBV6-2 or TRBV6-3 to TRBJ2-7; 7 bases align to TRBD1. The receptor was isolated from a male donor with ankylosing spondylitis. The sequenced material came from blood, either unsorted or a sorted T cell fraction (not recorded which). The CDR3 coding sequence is TGTGCCGGGACAGCGGCCTACGAGCAGTACTTC. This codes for CAGTAAYEQYF.